This record covers a single T cell receptor beta chain. The entry originates in a study of shared clonotypes between healthy human individuals. Each donor was a Caucasian adult residing in Nashville, Tennessee. Profiling relied on immunoSEQ multiplex PCR, and the TCRdb table lists in-frame clones only, not all of them. The table includes 800,000 to 1,200,000 clones, 78% detected once. The CDR3 is 17 amino acids. Losses at the gene ends were 3 bases for V and 0 bases for J; bases not matched to a gene: 10. Germline V CDR1 and CDR2: SGHRS, YFSETQ. The TCR originated in a man aged 18 to 30 in good health. Some clones in this sample may be carry-over from other donors' samples. The V call is TRBV5-1, the J call TRBJ2-7, with 9 bases identical to TRBD1. Source material: memory CD4+ T cells from PBMCs. Subset: CD45RA-negative fraction. For the CDR3, the DNA is TGCGCCAGCAGCTCGAGTGTGGGACAGGGATTCTCCTACGAGCAGTACTTC. Protein product: CASSSSVGQGFSYEQYF.